The 5 T cell receptor beta chains given below trace back to one sample, sequenced in a study of blood T cell repertoires in COVID-19 (TCRdb year 2020). The library was prepared using the immunoSEQ multiplex PCR assay. Imported from immuneACCESS, the table was reduced by TCRdb to in-frame sequences with V and J called. These copies leave out some clones; in studies compared against another copy, an unresolved V gene accounts for under half, and the cause of the remainder is not known. The sample contains approximately 190,000 clones, about four fifths of them found a single time. Of the sample, 6% to 8.5% is held by the ten largest clones. Sequenced material: peripheral blood. The source is a man aged 55 to 69 with acute or convalescent COVID-19.

The chain joins TRBV24-1 to TRBJ1-5, with 7 bases lining up with TRBD1. The CDR3 has 16 amino acids. CDR1 is KGHDR and CDR2 is SFDVKD in the germline V gene. The V segment lost 4 bases and the J segment 5 bases; nucleotides outside the gene matches: 10. This CDR3 is CATSDHKTGVHQPQHF. The CDR3 DNA reads as TGTGCCACCAGTGACCACAAAACAGGGGTACATCAGCCCCAGCATTTT.

The chain carries TRBV2 and TRBJ2-3, with 10 bases that match TRBD2. V gave up 8 bases and J gave up 0 bases; unmatched junction bases: 2. CDR1 and CDR2 from the germline V gene are SNHLY and FYNNEI. The CDR3 runs 14 residues. The CDR3 here is CASWTSGSTDTQYF. The CDR3, as DNA: TGTGCCAGCTGGACTAGCGGTAGCACAGATACGCAGTATTTT.

The chain carries TRBV3-1 (or the pseudogene TRBV3-2) and TRBJ2-1; possible D gene TRBD1, 7 bases. CDR1 and CDR2 from the germline V gene are LGHDT and YNNKEL (reference sequence). CDR3 length: 15 residues. Deletions cut 4 bases from V and 0 bases from J, with 10 bases between. The CDR3 nucleotides read TGTGCCAGCAGCCCAGGGGGGCTCTCCTACAATGAGCAGTTCTTC. Translation gives CASSPGGLSYNEQFF.

The CDR3, as DNA: TGTGCCAGCAGGGCAGACTATAATTCACCCCTCCACTTT. This codes for CASRADYNSPLHF. The V gene is TRBV2, the J gene TRBJ1-6, with no clear D. V was trimmed by 6 bases and J by 3 bases, leaving 6 bases between them. Germline values: CDR1 SNHLY, CDR2 FYNNEI. The CDR3 is 13 amino acids.

V usage is TRBV7-6 and J usage is TRBJ2-3, with D possibly TRBD2 on 5 matching bases. The CDR3 consists of 13 residues. Germline V gives CDR1 SGHVS, CDR2 FNYEAQ. Trimming took off 0 bases at V and 4 bases at J, with 5 bases between the two ends. CDR3 coding DNA: TGTGCCAGCAGCTTAGCGGGAGCAGATACGCAGTATTTT. It yields the protein CASSLAGADTQYF. Complete variable domain (other parts from reference TRBV7-6 and TRBJ2-3): GAGVSQSPRYKVTKRGQDVALRCDPISGHVSLYWYRQALGQGPEFLTYFNYEAQQDKSGLPNDRFSAERPEGSISTLTIQRTEQRDSAMYRCASSLAGADTQYFGPGTRLTVL.